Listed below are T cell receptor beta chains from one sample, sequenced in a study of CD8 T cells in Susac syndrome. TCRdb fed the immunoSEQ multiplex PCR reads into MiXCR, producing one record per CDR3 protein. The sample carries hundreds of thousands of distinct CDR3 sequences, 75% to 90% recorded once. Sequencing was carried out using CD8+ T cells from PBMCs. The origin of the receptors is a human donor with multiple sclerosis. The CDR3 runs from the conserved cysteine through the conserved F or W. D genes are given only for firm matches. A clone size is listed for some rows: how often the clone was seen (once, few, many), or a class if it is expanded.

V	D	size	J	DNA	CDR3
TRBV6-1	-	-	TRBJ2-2	TGTGCCAGCAGTCCCGCCGGGGGCTGGGGCACCGGGGAGCTGTTTTTT	CASSPAGGWGTGELFF
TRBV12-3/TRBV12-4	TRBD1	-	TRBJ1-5	TGTGCCAGCAGCTCCCCCGAATTGACAGGGCATAATAGCAATCAGCCCCAGCATTTT	CASSSPELTGHNSNQPQHF
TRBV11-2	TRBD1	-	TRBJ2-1	TGTGCCAGCAGCTTACTCGACAGGGCCCATGAGCAGTTCTTC	CASSLLDRAHEQFF
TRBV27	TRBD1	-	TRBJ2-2	TGTGCCAGCAGTCCAACCCACGGACAGGTGGCTTTCGCCGGGGAGCTGTTTTTT	CASSPTHGQVAFAGELFF
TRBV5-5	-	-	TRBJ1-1	TGTGCCAGCAGCTTGGGTCTCCCGGCTTTCTTT	CASSLGLPAFF
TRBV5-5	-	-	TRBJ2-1	TGTGCCAGCAGCAGGGGGAGGGGGAATGAGCAGTTCTTC	CASSRGRGNEQFF
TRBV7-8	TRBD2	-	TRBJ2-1	TGTGCCAGCAGTTATGAGGGACTAGCGGGGGATGAGCAGTTCTTC	CASSYEGLAGDEQFF
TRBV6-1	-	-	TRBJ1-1	TGTGCCAGCAGTGGGACGGCGGCGAACACTGAAGCTTTCTTT	CASSGTAANTEAFF
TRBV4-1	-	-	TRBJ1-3	TGCGCCAGCAGCCCGGATACGGGGTCTGGAAACACCATATATTTT	CASSPDTGSGNTIYF
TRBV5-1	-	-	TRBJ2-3	TGCGCCAGCAGCTTGTCGGCAGGGCGACTCACAGATACGCAGTATTTT	CASSLSAGRLTDTQYF
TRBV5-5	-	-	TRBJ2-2	TGTGCCAGCAGCCCCCTAAGGACACTCTCCACCGGGGAGCTGTTTTTT	CASSPLRTLSTGELFF
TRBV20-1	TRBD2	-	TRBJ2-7	TGCAGTGCTAGGAGCGGGAGTAAATACGAGCAGTACTTC	CSARSGSKYEQYF
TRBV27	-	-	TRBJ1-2	TGTGCCAGCAGTTCAACGCGGACCCAAGCTAACTATGGCTACACCTTC	CASSSTRTQANYGYTF
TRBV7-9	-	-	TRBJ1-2	TGTGCCAGCTCCGGCAGGGTAGACTATGGCTACACCTTC	CASSGRVDYGYTF
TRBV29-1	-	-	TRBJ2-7	TGCAGCGTTGTTGGGACCTCACAAGACCCTTACGAGCAGTACTTC	CSVVGTSQDPYEQYF
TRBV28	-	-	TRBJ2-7	TGTGCCAGCAGTCCCCGGTCCCCACTCACCTACGAGCAGTACTTC	CASSPRSPLTYEQYF
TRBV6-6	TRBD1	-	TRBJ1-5	TGTGCCAGCAGTTACCACGGACAGGGGATACAGCCCCAGCATTTT	CASSYHGQGIQPQHF
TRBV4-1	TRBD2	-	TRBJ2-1	TGCGCCAGCAGCCAAGATGACGGGCGGGGGAAGTACAATGAGCAGTTCTTC	CASSQDDGRGKYNEQFF
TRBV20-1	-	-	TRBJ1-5	TGCAGTGCTAGAGAAGTACGGGATCAGCCCCAGCATTTT	CSAREVRDQPQHF
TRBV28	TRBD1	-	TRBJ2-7	TGTGCCAGCAGTCCCTCAGGAGGGGACAGGGGATACGAGCAGTACTTC	CASSPSGGDRGYEQYF
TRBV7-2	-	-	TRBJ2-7	TGTGCCAGCAGCTTTCAGAACCGGGGCTACCTCTCCTACGAGCAGTACTTC	CASSFQNRGYLSYEQYF
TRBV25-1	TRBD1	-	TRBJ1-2	TGTGCCAGCAGTGAAGAGGGGGACAGAGCTTCTTATGGCTACACCTTC	CASSEEGDRASYGYTF
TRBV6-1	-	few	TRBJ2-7	TGTGCCAGCACTGATTACGAGCAGTACTTC	CASTDYEQYF